The count of the clone carrying this T cell receptor beta chain is one. The identical CDR3 is also encoded by other nucleotide sequences in the sample. These data originate in a study of blood T cell repertoires in COVID-19. The CDR3 has 15 amino acids. Germline V gene sequence: CDR1 ENHRY, CDR2 SYGVKD. V was clipped by 6 bases and J by 0 bases; unmatched bases: 2. The assay was immunoSEQ multiplex PCR, and TCRdb's table has in-frame clones only and misses some. Seen here are approximately 87,000 clones, more than 80% observed once, and the top ten hold roughly 16%. The material sequenced was peripheral blood. This clonotype was sampled from a woman older than 75 with acute or convalescent COVID-19. The gene calls are TRBV10-3 and TRBJ1-5, with TRBD1 matching 10 bases. CDR3 protein: CAIRGTGDSNQPQHF. DNA for the CDR3: TGTGCCATCAGGGGGACAGGGGATAGCAATCAGCCCCAGCATTTT.